A selection of T cell receptor beta chains follows, all from one sample in a study of CD8 T cells in ankylosing spondylitis. TCRdb reprocessed the 5' RACE reads via MiXCR and lists one record per CDR3 protein. The sample has about 700,000 distinct CDR3 sequences, roughly 19% seen once; the top ten hold under 20%. The material sequenced was blood, either unsorted or a sorted T cell fraction (not recorded which). All receptors come from a male donor with ankylosing spondylitis. Both conserved end residues are part of each CDR3. Each record gives: V gene, J gene, D gene, clone size, CDR3 DNA, CDR3 protein. A D gene is named only where the DNA matches it firmly. Expanded clones get a size class; other rows say once, few or many, or leave the size out.

v_call: TRBV4-1; j_call: TRBJ1-1; d_call: NA; clone_size: few; cdr3_nt: TGCGCCAGCAGCCAACGGGACCAGATCACTGAAGCTTTCTTT; cdr3_aa: CASSQRDQITEAFF
v_call: TRBV12-3/TRBV12-4; j_call: TRBJ2-3; d_call: NA; clone_size: few; cdr3_nt: TGTGCCAGCAGTTTTTGGCCTCCGGGACGGATCACAGATACGCAGTATTTT; cdr3_aa: CASSFWPPGRITDTQYF
v_call: TRBV6-1; j_call: TRBJ1-1; d_call: NA; clone_size: many; cdr3_nt: TGTGCCAGCAGTGAAAGGGGGAACACTGAAGCTTTCTTT; cdr3_aa: CASSERGNTEAFF
v_call: TRBV7-3; j_call: TRBJ2-1; d_call: NA; clone_size: NA; cdr3_nt: TGTGCCAGCAGCGAGACTATAAACCATGAGCAGTTCTTC; cdr3_aa: CASSETINHEQFF
v_call: TRBV29-1; j_call: TRBJ2-3; d_call: NA; clone_size: NA; cdr3_nt: TGCAGCGTTGAAGAGGGGGGCCGGGGAACAGATACGCAGTATTTT; cdr3_aa: CSVEEGGRGTDTQYF
v_call: TRBV5-5; j_call: TRBJ1-4; d_call: NA; clone_size: NA; cdr3_nt: TGTGCCAGCTCCGGGCCACCCGCAACTAATGAAAAACTGTTTTTT; cdr3_aa: CASSGPPATNEKLFF
v_call: TRBV4-3; j_call: TRBJ2-3; d_call: TRBD2; clone_size: NA; cdr3_nt: TGCGCCAGCAGCCAAGATTGGGGGACTAGCGGGATCACAGATACGCAGTATTTT; cdr3_aa: CASSQDWGTSGITDTQYF
v_call: TRBV12-3/TRBV12-4; j_call: TRBJ1-6; d_call: NA; clone_size: few; cdr3_nt: TGTGCCAGCAGTTTAGGCCCGACAGAATCACCCCTCCACTTT; cdr3_aa: CASSLGPTESPLHF
v_call: TRBV14; j_call: TRBJ1-6; d_call: NA; clone_size: NA; cdr3_nt: TGTGCCAGCAGCCAGCGGGGGAGGACACCCCTCCACTTT; cdr3_aa: CASSQRGRTPLHF
v_call: TRBV7-9; j_call: TRBJ1-4; d_call: TRBD1; clone_size: NA; cdr3_nt: TGTGCCAGCAGCTTGCAAACAGGGGGCGTAGAAAAACTGTTTTTT; cdr3_aa: CASSLQTGGVEKLFF
v_call: TRBV11-3; j_call: TRBJ2-1; d_call: NA; clone_size: NA; cdr3_nt: TGTGCCAGCAGCTTAGATGGTAGCGGATACAATGAGCAGTTCTTC; cdr3_aa: CASSLDGSGYNEQFF
v_call: TRBV5-1; j_call: TRBJ2-1; d_call: TRBD2; clone_size: NA; cdr3_nt: TGCGCCAGCAGCCTGACTAGCGGGAGCGGTTACAATGAGCAGTTCTTC; cdr3_aa: CASSLTSGSGYNEQFF
v_call: TRBV20-1; j_call: TRBJ2-1; d_call: NA; clone_size: NA; cdr3_nt: TGCAGTGCTAGCCCTGGAGGGTCACCCAATGAGCAGTTCTTC; cdr3_aa: CSASPGGSPNEQFF
v_call: TRBV5-1; j_call: TRBJ1-4; d_call: NA; clone_size: NA; cdr3_nt: TGCGCCACCTCTAGGGGTCCCACTAATGAAAAACTGTTTTTT; cdr3_aa: CATSRGPTNEKLFF
v_call: TRBV18; j_call: TRBJ1-1; d_call: NA; clone_size: NA; cdr3_nt: TGTGCCAGCTCACCCCCTGGAGCCGGCGGGAACACTGAAGCTTTCTTT; cdr3_aa: CASSPPGAGGNTEAFF
v_call: TRBV4-1; j_call: TRBJ1-2; d_call: NA; clone_size: NA; cdr3_nt: TGCGCCAGCAGCCTCCTACCACCAGCTTATGGCTACACCTTC; cdr3_aa: CASSLLPPAYGYTF
v_call: TRBV5-6; j_call: TRBJ2-1; d_call: NA; clone_size: NA; cdr3_nt: TGTGCCAGCAGCTTGGTTGGTCTATCCAATGAGCAGTTCTTC; cdr3_aa: CASSLVGLSNEQFF
v_call: TRBV7-3; j_call: TRBJ2-6; d_call: NA; clone_size: NA; cdr3_nt: TGTGCCAGCAGCTTATTCCCCTCTGGGGCCAACGTCCTGACTTTC; cdr3_aa: CASSLFPSGANVLTF
v_call: TRBV28; j_call: TRBJ2-1; d_call: TRBD2; clone_size: NA; cdr3_nt: TGTGCCAGCAGTTTCCCGCGCCAGCCAATAGCGGGAGGAGGTACCTACAATGAGCAGTTCTTC; cdr3_aa: CASSFPRQPIAGGGTYNEQFF
v_call: TRBV7-9; j_call: TRBJ2-7; d_call: NA; clone_size: NA; cdr3_nt: TGTGCCAGCAGCTTAGAAGGGAGCTACTACGAGCAGTACTTC; cdr3_aa: CASSLEGSYYEQYF
v_call: TRBV12-3/TRBV12-4; j_call: TRBJ2-6; d_call: NA; clone_size: many; cdr3_nt: TGTGCCAGCAGTCTACTCAGTGGGGCCAACGTCCTGACTTTC; cdr3_aa: CASSLLSGANVLTF
v_call: TRBV20-1; j_call: TRBJ2-1; d_call: NA; clone_size: NA; cdr3_nt: TGCAGTGCTAGTCCCCTCGGACAGTACAATGAGCAGTTCTTC; cdr3_aa: CSASPLGQYNEQFF
v_call: TRBV9; j_call: TRBJ2-2; d_call: TRBD1; clone_size: NA; cdr3_nt: TGTGCCAGCAGCCCTAGAGGGCCAGGGGGCGACACCGGGGAGCTGTTTTTT; cdr3_aa: CASSPRGPGGDTGELFF
v_call: TRBV20-1; j_call: TRBJ2-3; d_call: TRBD2; clone_size: NA; cdr3_nt: TGCAGTGCTAGCTATGTACGTGGGCGGGAGCCCTTAACGGATACGCAGTATTTT; cdr3_aa: CSASYVRGREPLTDTQYF
v_call: TRBV19; j_call: TRBJ2-5; d_call: TRBD2; clone_size: NA; cdr3_nt: TGTGCCAGTAGTCCGGGGAGGACTAGCGGGATGGGAGAGACCCAGTACTTC; cdr3_aa: CASSPGRTSGMGETQYF
v_call: TRBV20-1; j_call: TRBJ2-7; d_call: TRBD1; clone_size: NA; cdr3_nt: TGCAGTGCTAGCGGACAGGGATCCTACGAGCAGTACTTC; cdr3_aa: CSASGQGSYEQYF
v_call: TRBV7-2; j_call: TRBJ1-5; d_call: NA; clone_size: few; cdr3_nt: TGTGCCAGCAGCTTACTTGCGGGGAGCAATCAGCCCCAGCATTTT; cdr3_aa: CASSLLAGSNQPQHF
v_call: TRBV9; j_call: TRBJ1-2; d_call: NA; clone_size: NA; cdr3_nt: TGTGCCAGCAGCGTAGGGGGAGGGCCCTATGGCTACACCTTC; cdr3_aa: CASSVGGGPYGYTF
v_call: TRBV6-5; j_call: TRBJ2-2; d_call: TRBD2; clone_size: few; cdr3_nt: TGTGCCAGCAGTTACCTACTACCTAGCGGATCTACCGGGGAGCTGTTTTTT; cdr3_aa: CASSYLLPSGSTGELFF
v_call: TRBV15; j_call: TRBJ2-5; d_call: NA; clone_size: few; cdr3_nt: TGTGCCACCGGAACGGCGAACCAAGAGACCCAGTACTTC; cdr3_aa: CATGTANQETQYF
v_call: TRBV20-1; j_call: TRBJ1-1; d_call: NA; clone_size: few; cdr3_nt: TGCAGTGCTGTGGGGCAGGCTGCGATCACTGAAGCTTTCTTT; cdr3_aa: CSAVGQAAITEAFF
v_call: TRBV7-2; j_call: TRBJ2-1; d_call: TRBD2; clone_size: few; cdr3_nt: TGTGCCAAATGGACTAGCGATAACAATGAGCAGTTCTTC; cdr3_aa: CAKWTSDNNEQFF
v_call: TRBV3-1; j_call: TRBJ2-3; d_call: TRBD2; clone_size: NA; cdr3_nt: TGTGCCAGCAGCCAAGGACTAGCGGGGGGTTCAGATACGCAGTATTTT; cdr3_aa: CASSQGLAGGSDTQYF
v_call: TRBV12-3/TRBV12-4; j_call: TRBJ1-3; d_call: NA; clone_size: few; cdr3_nt: TGTGCCAGCAGTTTGCAGGCGGTCTCTGGAAACACCATATATTTT; cdr3_aa: CASSLQAVSGNTIYF
v_call: TRBV18; j_call: TRBJ2-1; d_call: NA; clone_size: NA; cdr3_nt: TGTGCCAGCTCACCACCCCAAGGCAATGAGCAGTTCTTC; cdr3_aa: CASSPPQGNEQFF
v_call: TRBV30; j_call: TRBJ2-3; d_call: NA; clone_size: NA; cdr3_nt: TGTGCCTGGAATGGGGGTTACAGCACAGATACGCAGTATTTT; cdr3_aa: CAWNGGYSTDTQYF
v_call: TRBV4-3; j_call: TRBJ2-1; d_call: NA; clone_size: NA; cdr3_nt: TGCGCCAGCAGCCAAGATAGCAAGACTAGTGGGTATGAGCAGTTCTTC; cdr3_aa: CASSQDSKTSGYEQFF
v_call: TRBV4-3; j_call: TRBJ2-5; d_call: NA; clone_size: few; cdr3_nt: TGCGCCAGCAGCCAAGAAGTACGGGGTCAAGAGACCCAGTACTTC; cdr3_aa: CASSQEVRGQETQYF
v_call: TRBV5-1; j_call: TRBJ1-2; d_call: TRBD1; clone_size: NA; cdr3_nt: TGCGCCAGCAGCCAAAGGACAGGAACTAACTATGGCTACACCTTC; cdr3_aa: CASSQRTGTNYGYTF
v_call: TRBV9; j_call: TRBJ2-3; d_call: TRBD2; clone_size: NA; cdr3_nt: TGTGCCAGCAGCCCCAGGACTAGGGAGGACACAGATACGCAGTATTTT; cdr3_aa: CASSPRTREDTDTQYF
v_call: TRBV12-3/TRBV12-4; j_call: TRBJ1-4; d_call: TRBD1; clone_size: few; cdr3_nt: TGTGCCAGCAGTAGTCCGGGACAGGGGGCTTGGGAAAAACTGTTTTTT; cdr3_aa: CASSSPGQGAWEKLFF
v_call: TRBV18; j_call: TRBJ2-5; d_call: NA; clone_size: few; cdr3_nt: TGTGCCAGCTCCCAACACCAAGAGACCCAGTACTTC; cdr3_aa: CASSQHQETQYF